Below are 23 T cell receptor beta chains sequenced from a single sample in a study of control samples from healthy donors and cancer patients. Some clones are missing from TCRdb's copy, which holds only in-frame ones; the method was immunoSEQ multiplex PCR. The sample lists about 270,000 clones; approximately 80% were seen once. Sequencing was carried out using PBMCs. These receptors originate from a woman aged 55-69 years with lung cancer.

The rearrangement joins TRBV19 to TRBJ2-3; D unclear. The germline gives CDR1 LNHDA, CDR2 SQIVND (reference sequence). V lost 10 bases, J lost 5 bases, and 19 bases lay in between. The CDR3 extends over 14 amino acids. In DNA, the CDR3 is TGTGCCACCGCCATCCTCCCGAATGGAGATACGCAGTATTTT. Its translation is CATAILPNGDTQYF. The whole variable domain, remainder taken from reference TRBV19 and TRBJ2-3, is DGGITQSPKYLFRKEGQNVTLSCEQNLNHDAMYWYRQDPGQGLRLIYYSQIVNDFQKGDIAEGYSVSREKKESFPLTVTSAQKNPTAFYLCATAILPNGDTQYFGPGTRLTVL.

V usage is TRBV11-3 and J usage is TRBJ2-1; the D is unclear. Trimming cost V 3 bases and J 4 bases, with 7 bases left between them. Germline V lookup: CDR1 SGHNT, CDR2 YENEEA. The CDR3 is 13 residues long. The CDR3 region is CASSFGPYNEQFF. CDR3 in DNA: TGTGCCAGCAGCTTCGGGCCTTACAATGAGCAGTTCTTC.

The CDR3 sequence is CASSRDRGEPQHF. CDR3 DNA sequence: TGTGCCAGCAGCCGGGACAGGGGGGAGCCCCAGCATTTT. This chain connects TRBV28 to TRBJ1-5; 11 positions agree with TRBD1. Trimming at V came to 6 bases and at J to 8 bases, leaving 3 bases not matched to a gene. The germline V gene encodes CDR1 MDHEN and CDR2 SYDVKM. The CDR3 extends over 13 amino acids.

The gene calls are TRBV7-9 and TRBJ2-3, with a possible D match to TRBD2 (6 bases). Germline V gives CDR1 SEHNR, CDR2 FQNEAQ (reference sequence). V lost 8 bases to trimming and J lost 0 bases, with 9 bases between them. The CDR3 consists of 13 residues. In nucleotides, the CDR3 is TGTGCCAGCGGGGGGACTAGCACAGATACGCAGTATTTT. Its translation is CASGGTSTDTQYF.

A remark on this clone: The sample contains more than one DNA sequence encoding this CDR3. The gene calls are TRBV3-1 (or the pseudogene TRBV3-2) and TRBJ1-3; a possible D gene is TRBD1 (6 bases). Germline V gene data show CDR1 as LGHDT and CDR2 as YNNKEL (reference sequence). CDR3 length: 13 residues. Trimming cost V 3 bases and J 7 bases, with 10 bases left between them. CDR3 in DNA: TGTGCCAGCAGCCAGGGGGCAGGGAACACCATATATTTT. This translates into CASSQGAGNTIYF.

This chain joins TRBV3-1 (or the pseudogene TRBV3-2) and TRBJ2-1; possibly TRBD1 for D (6 bases). Germline-derived CDR1 and CDR2 are LGHDT and YNNKEL (reference sequence). The CDR3 spans 13 residues. V dropped 2 bases and J dropped 7 bases, with 9 bases sitting between them. The CDR3 DNA reads TGTGCCAGCAGCCAATTACAGGGTAATGAGCAGTTCTTC. It is translated as CASSQLQGNEQFF.

The sample holds one count of this clone. The chain links TRBV11-2 to TRBJ1-2; a possible D gene is TRBD1 (6 bases). Trimming cost V 0 bases and J 5 bases, with 13 bases left between them. The CDR3 length is 15 residues. Germline CDR1 SGHAT, CDR2 FQNNGV. Here the CDR3 DNA reads TGTGCCAGCAGCTTAGAACCAGGGGTTAATTATGGCTACACCTTC. Residues: CASSLEPGVNYGYTF.

This clone showed up just a few times. This chain uses TRBV27 with TRBJ1-1; D gene ambiguous. This CDR3 has 15 residues. Germline CDR1 MNHEY, CDR2 SMNVEV (reference sequence). V lost 4 bases and J lost 1, with 13 bases in between. The CDR3 sequence: CASSSLGEGNTEAFF. The CDR3 DNA reads as TGTGCCAGCAGTTCTCTCGGGGAGGGGAACACTGAAGCTTTCTTT.

Comments on this clone: The sample carries other DNA sequences with the same CDR3. The chain couples TRBV20-1 to TRBJ1-2, with no clear D. Germline CDR1 DFQATT, CDR2 SNEGSKA (reference sequence). This CDR3 region has 10 residues. Trimming left V 6 bases short and J 4 bases short, with 6 bases between. The CDR3 reads CSANSYGYTF. The CDR3 DNA is TGCAGTGCCAACAGCTATGGCTACACCTTC.

This clone was found a few times. This sample includes further DNA sequences coding for the same CDR3. The V call is TRBV18, the J call TRBJ1-1; no firm D call. CDR1 and CDR2 (germline): KGHSH, LQKENI. V dropped 3 bases and J dropped 1 base, with 6 bases sitting between them. This CDR3 is built from 13 residues. CDR3: CASSPAGNTEAFF. For the CDR3, the DNA is TGTGCCAGCTCACCGGCAGGGAACACTGAAGCTTTCTTT.

The CDR3 loop is CASSLDSWIGELFF. Written as DNA, the CDR3 is TGCGCCAGCAGCTTGGACAGCTGGATCGGGGAGCTGTTTTTT. The chain employs TRBV5-1 and TRBJ2-2, with unresolved D. The CDR3 loop spans 14 amino acids. V lost 0 bases to trimming and J lost 7 bases, with 10 bases between them. Germline CDR1 and CDR2: SGHRS and YFSETQ.

This clone was detected only a few times. One end of the junction varies from germline; a read error may be responsible. The J gene is TRBJ1-1, the V gene TRBV28; D is unresolved. Germline CDR1 reads MDHEN; CDR2 reads SYDVKM. The CDR3 sequence is 13 residues long. The CDR3 region is CASSLRHREAAIF. The CDR3 nucleotides are TGTGCCAGCAGTTTGCGGCATCGGGAGGCAGCGATCTTT.

The chain links TRBV10-3 to TRBJ1-5; D not resolved. This CDR3 is 15 amino acids long. CDR1 is ENHRY and CDR2 is SYGVKD in the germline V gene. V lost 2 bases and J 1 base, leaving 9 bases between the germline ends. This CDR3 reads CAISEDGRSNQPQHF. CDR3 coding DNA: TGTGCCATCAGTGAGGACGGACGGAGCAATCAGCCCCAGCATTTT.

The V and J genes are TRBV19 and TRBJ1-1; D unclear. The CDR3 sequence is 17 residues long. Trimming removed 11 bases from V and 0 bases from J, with 25 bases in between. Germline values: CDR1 LNHDA, CDR2 SQIVND (reference sequence). The CDR3 DNA reads TGTGCCGTGAAACCGGGAAGGGCACCCGAGATGAACACTGAAGCTTTCTTT. It yields the protein CAVKPGRAPEMNTEAFF.

This clone was seen repeatedly, ten times or more. The rearrangement links TRBV10-1 to TRBJ2-3; maybe TRBD2 (5 bases). Germline-derived CDR1 and CDR2 are WNHNN and SYGVQD (reference sequence). V was clipped by 4 bases and J by 3 bases, with 11 bases between them. This CDR3 contains 14 residues. The CDR3 is CASSVVAPTDTQYF. CDR3 in DNA: TGCGCCAGCAGTGTTGTAGCGCCTACAGATACGCAGTATTTT.

V gene TRBV18 combines with J gene TRBJ2-1; the match to TRBD2 covers 13 bases. CDR3 length: 17 residues. The V gene end was trimmed by 4 bases and the J gene end by 4 bases; junction bases not matched to a gene: 7. The germline V gene has CDR1 KGHSH and CDR2 LQKENI. For the CDR3, the DNA is TGTGCCAGCTCACGACTAGCGGGGGGCTTGACTTACAATGAGCAGTTCTTC. It yields the protein CASSRLAGGLTYNEQFF. Complete variable domain (other parts from reference TRBV18 and TRBJ2-1): NAGVMQNPRHLVRRRGQEARLRCSPMKGHSHVYWYRQLPEEGLKFMVYLQKENIIDESGMPKERFSAEFPKEGPSILRIQQVVRGDSAAYFCASSRLAGGLTYNEQFFGPGTRLTVL.

The gene calls are TRBV19 and TRBJ2-7; TRBD2 matches at 11 bases. The CDR3 is 14 residues long. Germline CDR1 is LNHDA and CDR2 is SQIVND (reference sequence). With V trimmed by 5 bases and J by 6 bases, 6 bases remained unmatched. Here the CDR3 reads CASSYSGRALEQYF. CDR3 in DNA: TGTGCCAGTAGTTATAGCGGGAGGGCTCTCGAGCAGTACTTC.

This chain uses TRBV6-5 with TRBJ2-5, with unresolved D. The CDR3 contains 16 residues. Per germline, CDR1 MNHEY and CDR2 SVGAGI. The ends were cut back, 0 bases at V and 0 bases at J, with 11 bases in the middle. For the CDR3, the DNA is TGTGCCAGCAGTTACTCGATGTGGCGGAACCAAGAGACCCAGTACTTC. Translation gives CASSYSMWRNQETQYF.

This chain uses TRBV2 with TRBJ1-2; D unclear. V lost 4 bases to trimming and J lost 7 bases, with 13 bases between them. Germline-derived CDR1 and CDR2 are SNHLY and FYNNEI. CDR3 length: 13 amino acids. The CDR3, as DNA: TGTGCCAGCAGTGTTCAGCTGACGGGTGGCTACACCTTC. This translates into CASSVQLTGGYTF.

In this sample, this clone turned up a few times. V gene TRBV14 combines with J gene TRBJ1-6; 7 positions match TRBD1. The CDR3 loop spans 16 amino acids. In germline, CDR1 is SGHDN, CDR2 FVKESK. The trim removed 3 bases at V and 9 bases at J, leaving 11 bases unmatched. CDR3 sequence (DNA): TGTGCCAGCAGCCAGCTCGGGGAGGGGGCTGGTTCACCCCTCCACTTT. Its translation: CASSQLGEGAGSPLHF. The full variable domain, with the rest looked up from reference TRBV14 and TRBJ1-6, is EAGVTQFPSHSVIEKGQTVTLRCDPISGHDNLYWYRRVMGKEIKFLLHFVKESKQDESGMPNNRFLAERTGGTYSTLKVQPAELEDSGVYFCASSQLGEGAGSPLHFGNGTRLTVT.

In this sample, this clone turned up a few times. This specimen includes other DNA sequences encoding the same CDR3. The chain's CDR3 is CASSQSLGQPQHF. The DNA for the CDR3 is TGTGCCAGCAGCCAATCCCTGGGGCAGCCCCAGCATTTT. This rearrangement joins TRBV3-1 (or the pseudogene TRBV3-2) to TRBJ1-5; no clear D gene. The V and J ends lost 2 bases and 7 bases respectively, with 9 bases between them. The CDR3 is 13 residues long. Germline lookup yields CDR1 LGHDT and CDR2 YNNKEL (reference sequence).

This clone has only a few counts. The chain joins TRBV3-1 (or the pseudogene TRBV3-2) to TRBJ1-5; D unresolved. This CDR3 is built from 13 residues. V lost 4 bases and J lost 7, with 11 bases in between. Germline values: CDR1 LGHDT, CDR2 YNNKEL (reference sequence). The CDR3: CASSLRGSQPQHF. The CDR3 region has the DNA TGTGCCAGCAGCCTCCGAGGGTCGCAGCCCCAGCATTTT.

This clone was picked up one time. V usage is TRBV4-1 and J usage is TRBJ2-7, with 7 bases matching TRBD1. V shed 0 bases, J shed 4 bases, and the junction held 9 bases outside the gene matches. Germline CDR1 is MGHRA and CDR2 is YSYEKL. The CDR3 is made up of 16 amino acids. The CDR3 DNA sequence: TGCGCCAGCAGCCAAGAAAAGAGGGGGCTAGGTTACGAGCAGTACTTC. Its translation: CASSQEKRGLGYEQYF.